The entry that follows covers one T cell receptor beta chain sequence. These data come from a study of radiotherapy plus CTLA-4 blockade in lung cancer. TCRdb's table, derived via immunoSEQ multiplex PCR, lists solely in-frame clones and lacks some. The top ten clones hold more than 6.5% of a sample with 120,000 or so clones, about 90% of them seen once. V shed 0 bases and J shed 0 bases, with 11 bases lying between them. Germline values: CDR1 LNHNV, CDR2 YYDKDF (reference sequence). The CDR3 totals 17 residues. The chain joins TRBV15 to TRBJ1-4; D remains ambiguous. The clonotype originates from a human donor with non-small cell lung cancer that progressed on radiotherapy plus ipilimumab. This specimen was peripheral blood, taken from a patient treated with radiotherapy plus ipilimumab. CDR3 sequence reads: CATSRDRLLATNEKLFF. The CDR3, as DNA: TGTGCCACCAGCAGAGATCGCCTTCTTGCAACTAATGAAAAACTGTTTTTT.